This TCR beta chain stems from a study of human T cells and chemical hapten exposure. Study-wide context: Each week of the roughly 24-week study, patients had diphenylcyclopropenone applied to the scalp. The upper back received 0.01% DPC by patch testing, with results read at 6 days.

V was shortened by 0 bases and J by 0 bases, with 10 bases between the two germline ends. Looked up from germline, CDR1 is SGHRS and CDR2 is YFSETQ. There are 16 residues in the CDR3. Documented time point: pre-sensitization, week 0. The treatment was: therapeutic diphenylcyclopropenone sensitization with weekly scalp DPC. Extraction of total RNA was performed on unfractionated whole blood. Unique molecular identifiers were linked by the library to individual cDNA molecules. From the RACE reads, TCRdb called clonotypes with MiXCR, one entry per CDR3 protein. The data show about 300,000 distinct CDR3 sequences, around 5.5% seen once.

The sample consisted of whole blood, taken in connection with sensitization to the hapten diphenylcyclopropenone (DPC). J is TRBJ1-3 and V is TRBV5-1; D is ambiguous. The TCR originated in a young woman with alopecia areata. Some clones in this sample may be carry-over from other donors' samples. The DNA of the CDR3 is TGCGCCAGCAGCTTGGATCCCTCACCCTCTGGAAACACCATATATTTT. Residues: CASSLDPSPSGNTIYF. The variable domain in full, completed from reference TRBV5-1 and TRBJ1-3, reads KAGVTQTPRYLIKTRGQQVTLSCSPISGHRSVSWYQQTPGQGLQFLFEYFSETQRNKGNFPGRFSGRQFSNSRSEMNVSTLELGDSALYLCASSLDPSPSGNTIYFGEGSWLTVV.